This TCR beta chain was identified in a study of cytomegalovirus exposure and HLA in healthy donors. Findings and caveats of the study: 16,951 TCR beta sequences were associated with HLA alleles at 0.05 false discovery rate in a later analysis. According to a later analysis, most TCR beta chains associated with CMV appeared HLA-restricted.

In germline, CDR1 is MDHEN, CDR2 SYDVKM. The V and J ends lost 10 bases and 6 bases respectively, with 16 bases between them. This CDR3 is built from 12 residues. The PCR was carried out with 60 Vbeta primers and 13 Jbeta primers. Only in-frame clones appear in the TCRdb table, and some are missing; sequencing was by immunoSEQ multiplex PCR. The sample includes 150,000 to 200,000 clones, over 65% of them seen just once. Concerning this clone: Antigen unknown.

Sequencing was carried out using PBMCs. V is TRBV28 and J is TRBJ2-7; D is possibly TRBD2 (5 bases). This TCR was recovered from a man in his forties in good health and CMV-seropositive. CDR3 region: CATRRSTPEQYF. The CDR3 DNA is TGTGCCACCCGGAGGTCCACTCCCGAGCAGTACTTC. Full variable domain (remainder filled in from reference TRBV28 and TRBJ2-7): DVKVTQSSRYLVKRTGEKVFLECVQDMDHENMFWYRQDPGLGLRLIYFSYDVKMKEKGDIPEGYSVSREKKERFSLILESASTNQTSMYLCATRRSTPEQYFGPGTRLTVT.